This T cell receptor (beta chain) emerged from a study of cytomegalovirus exposure and HLA in healthy donors. The CDR3 has 12 residues. V shed 4 bases and J shed 11 bases, with 15 bases lying between them. Germline values: CDR1 SGHKS, CDR2 YYEKEE (reference sequence). 60 Vbeta and 13 Jbeta primers were used in PCR. Authors' analysis steps: In a later analysis, the count reached about 75 million unique TCR beta chains, with around 10 million shared. Repertoires were generated with immunoSEQ multiplex PCR, while TCRdb's copy carries only in-frame clones and drops some. The DNA gave D and trimming, while V, J and clone size come from that table. Of about 76,000 clones listed, around 76% were seen once; the top ten hold 9% to 13%.

The TCR was taken from a male donor in good health and CMV-seropositive. The V gene is TRBV5-5, the J gene TRBJ1-1; D possibly corresponds to TRBD1 (5 bases). The sample was PBMCs. The CDR3 DNA reads as TGTGCCAGCAGCCCTTACAGGTTACCGGCTTTCTTT. Translated, it gives CASSPYRLPAFF.